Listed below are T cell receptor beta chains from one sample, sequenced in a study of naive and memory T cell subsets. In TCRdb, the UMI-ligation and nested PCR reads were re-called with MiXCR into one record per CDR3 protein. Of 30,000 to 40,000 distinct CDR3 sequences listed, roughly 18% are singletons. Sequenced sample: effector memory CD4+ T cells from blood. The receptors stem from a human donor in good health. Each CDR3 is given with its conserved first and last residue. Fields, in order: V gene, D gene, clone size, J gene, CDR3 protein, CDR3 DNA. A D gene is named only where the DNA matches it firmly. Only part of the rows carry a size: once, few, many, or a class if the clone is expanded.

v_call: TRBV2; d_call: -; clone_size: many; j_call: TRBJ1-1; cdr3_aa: CASSAGVATEAFF; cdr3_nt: TGTGCCAGCAGTGCAGGGGTGGCCACTGAAGCTTTCTTT
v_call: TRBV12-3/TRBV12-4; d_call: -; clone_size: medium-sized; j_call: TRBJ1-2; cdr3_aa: CASSAHGRKGGYTF; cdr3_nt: TGTGCCAGCAGTGCTCATGGCCGTAAGGGTGGCTACACCTTC
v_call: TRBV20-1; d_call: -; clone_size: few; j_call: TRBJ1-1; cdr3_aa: CSADRTANTEAFF; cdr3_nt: TGCAGTGCAGACCGGACAGCGAACACTGAAGCTTTCTTT
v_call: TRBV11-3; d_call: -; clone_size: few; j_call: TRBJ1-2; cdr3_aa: CASSSSGTLVVNGYTF; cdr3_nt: TGTGCCAGCAGCTCATCCGGGACCTTAGTGGTTAATGGCTACACCTTC
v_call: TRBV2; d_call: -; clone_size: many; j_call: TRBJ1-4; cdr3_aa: CAIKRNEKLFF; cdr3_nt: TGTGCCATTAAGAGGAATGAAAAACTGTTTTTT
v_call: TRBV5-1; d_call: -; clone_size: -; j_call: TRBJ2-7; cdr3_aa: CASSPDASYEQYF; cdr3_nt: TGCGCCAGCAGCCCGGATGCGAGCTACGAGCAGTACTTC
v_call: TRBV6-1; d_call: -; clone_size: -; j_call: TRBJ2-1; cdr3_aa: CASSERATTYNEQFF; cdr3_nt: TGTGCCAGCAGTGAAAGGGCCACGACCTACAATGAGCAGTTCTTC
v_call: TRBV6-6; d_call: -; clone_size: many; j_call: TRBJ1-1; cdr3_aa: CASSVRRLSDPGTEAFF; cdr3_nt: TGTGCCAGCAGTGTAAGACGACTAAGTGACCCAGGAACTGAAGCTTTCTTT
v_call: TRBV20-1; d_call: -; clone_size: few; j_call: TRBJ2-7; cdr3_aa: CSAWGQGSEQYF; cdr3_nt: TGCAGTGCTTGGGGGCAGGGGTCCGAGCAGTACTTC
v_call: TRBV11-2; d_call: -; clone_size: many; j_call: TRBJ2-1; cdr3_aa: CASSSVLVTGEQFF; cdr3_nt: TGTGCCAGCAGCTCCGTCTTAGTAACGGGTGAGCAGTTCTTC
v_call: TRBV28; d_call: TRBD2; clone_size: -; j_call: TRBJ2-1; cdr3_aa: CASSLRLARSSYNEQFF; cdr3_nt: TGTGCCAGCAGCCTTAGACTAGCGCGTAGCTCCTACAATGAGCAGTTCTTC
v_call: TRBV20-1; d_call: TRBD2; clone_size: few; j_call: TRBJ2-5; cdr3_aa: CSAKRLAGDLMETQYF; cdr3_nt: TGCAGTGCTAAGCGACTAGCGGGAGATCTAATGGAGACCCAGTACTTC
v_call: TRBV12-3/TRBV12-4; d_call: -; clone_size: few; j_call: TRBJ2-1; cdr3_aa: CASSYRGPTRPIGYNEQFF; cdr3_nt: TGTGCCAGCAGCTATCGCGGACCTACCAGGCCTATAGGCTACAATGAGCAGTTCTTC
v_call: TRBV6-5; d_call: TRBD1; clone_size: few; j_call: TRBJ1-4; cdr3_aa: CASSYTGGYNEKLFF; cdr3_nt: TGTGCCAGCAGTTATACAGGGGGCTATAATGAAAAACTGTTTTTT
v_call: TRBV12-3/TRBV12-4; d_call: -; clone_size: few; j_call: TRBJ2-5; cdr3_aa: CASSLFNSQETQYF; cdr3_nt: TGTGCCAGCAGTTTATTTAACTCCCAAGAGACCCAGTACTTC
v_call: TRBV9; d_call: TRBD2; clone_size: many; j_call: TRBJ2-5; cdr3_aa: CASSRRGGETQYF; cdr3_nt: TGTGCCAGCAGCCGGCGGGGAGGGGAGACCCAGTACTTC
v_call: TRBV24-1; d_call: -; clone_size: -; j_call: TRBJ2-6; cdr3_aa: CATSDLSPGTDSGANVLTF; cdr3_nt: TGTGCCACCAGTGATTTGTCCCCGGGGACTGACTCTGGGGCCAACGTCCTGACTTTC
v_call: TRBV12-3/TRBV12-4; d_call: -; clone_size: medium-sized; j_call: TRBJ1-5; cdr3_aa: CASSLGAIQPQHF; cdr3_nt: TGTGCCAGCAGTTTAGGGGCGATACAGCCCCAGCATTTT
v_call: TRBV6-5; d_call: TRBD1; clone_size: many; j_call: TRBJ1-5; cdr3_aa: CASRGQGVQQPQHF; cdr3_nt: TGTGCCAGCAGAGGACAGGGGGTTCAACAGCCCCAGCATTTT
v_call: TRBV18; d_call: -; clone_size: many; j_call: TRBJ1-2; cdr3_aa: CASSPVREDYGYTF; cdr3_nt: TGTGCCAGCTCACCAGTCCGGGAGGACTATGGCTACACCTTC
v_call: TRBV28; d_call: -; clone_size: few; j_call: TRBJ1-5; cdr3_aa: CASRGLDRRYNQPQHF; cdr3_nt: TGTGCCAGCAGGGGACTAGACAGACGTTACAATCAGCCCCAGCATTTT
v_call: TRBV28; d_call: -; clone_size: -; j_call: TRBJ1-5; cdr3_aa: CASRDGYQPQHF; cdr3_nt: TGTGCCAGCAGAGATGGGTATCAGCCCCAGCATTTT
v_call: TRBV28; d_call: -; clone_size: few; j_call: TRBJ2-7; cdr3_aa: CASSIAGTLTYEQYF; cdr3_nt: TGTGCCAGCAGTATCGCTGGGACACTCACCTACGAGCAGTACTTC
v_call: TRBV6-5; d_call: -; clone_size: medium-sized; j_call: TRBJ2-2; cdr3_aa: CASSLHRANTGELFF; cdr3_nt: TGTGCCAGCAGTTTACACCGGGCGAACACCGGGGAGCTGTTTTTT
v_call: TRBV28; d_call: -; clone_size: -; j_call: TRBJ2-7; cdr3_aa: CASSFEVGNAYEQYF; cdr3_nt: TGTGCCAGCAGTTTTGAGGTTGGGAACGCCTACGAGCAGTACTTC
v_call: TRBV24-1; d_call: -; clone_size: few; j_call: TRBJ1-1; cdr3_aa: CATSDNGANTEAFF; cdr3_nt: TGTGCCACCAGTGATAACGGGGCGAACACTGAAGCTTTCTTT